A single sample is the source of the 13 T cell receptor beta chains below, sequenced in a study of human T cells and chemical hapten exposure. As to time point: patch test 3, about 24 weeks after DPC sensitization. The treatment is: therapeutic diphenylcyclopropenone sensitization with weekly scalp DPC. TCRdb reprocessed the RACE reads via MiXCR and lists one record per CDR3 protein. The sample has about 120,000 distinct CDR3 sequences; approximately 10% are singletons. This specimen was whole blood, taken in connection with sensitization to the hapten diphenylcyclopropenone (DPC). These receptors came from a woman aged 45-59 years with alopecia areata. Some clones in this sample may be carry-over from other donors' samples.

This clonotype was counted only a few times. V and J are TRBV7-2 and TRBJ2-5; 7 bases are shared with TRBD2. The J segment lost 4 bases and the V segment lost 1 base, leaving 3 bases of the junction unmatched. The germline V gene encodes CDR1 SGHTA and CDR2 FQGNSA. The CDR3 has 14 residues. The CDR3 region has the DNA TGTGCCAGCAGCTTAGAACTAGCGTCAGAGACCCAGTACTTC. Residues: CASSLELASETQYF.

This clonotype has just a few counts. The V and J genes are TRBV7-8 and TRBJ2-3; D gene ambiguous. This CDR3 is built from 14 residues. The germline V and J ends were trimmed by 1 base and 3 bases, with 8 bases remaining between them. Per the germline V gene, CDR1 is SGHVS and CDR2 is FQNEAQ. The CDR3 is CASSLGLPTDTQYF. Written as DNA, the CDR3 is TGTGCCAGCAGCTTAGGACTGCCGACAGATACGCAGTATTTT. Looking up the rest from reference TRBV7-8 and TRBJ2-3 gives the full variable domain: GAGVSQSPRYKVAKRGQDVALRCDPISGHVSLFWYQQALGQGPEFLTYFQNEAQLDKSGLPSDRFFAERPEGSVSTLKIQRTQQEDSAVYLCASSLGLPTDTQYFGPGTRLTVL.

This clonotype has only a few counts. CDR3 residues: CSARDAGKRSYNSPLHF. The CDR3 DNA follows: TGCAGTGCTAGAGACGCGGGCAAACGCTCCTATAATTCACCCCTCCACTTT. The chain links TRBV20-1 to TRBJ1-6; D is ambiguous. This CDR3 comprises 17 residues. Germline V gives CDR1 DFQATT, CDR2 SNEGSKA (reference sequence). V gave up 0 bases and J gave up 0 bases, with 12 bases separating them.

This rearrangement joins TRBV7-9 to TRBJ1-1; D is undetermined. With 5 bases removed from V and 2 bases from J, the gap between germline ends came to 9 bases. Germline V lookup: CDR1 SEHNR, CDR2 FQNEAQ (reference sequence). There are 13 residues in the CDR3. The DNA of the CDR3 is TGTGCCAGCAGCGCCAGAAGTAACACTGAAGCTTTCTTT. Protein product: CASSARSNTEAFF.

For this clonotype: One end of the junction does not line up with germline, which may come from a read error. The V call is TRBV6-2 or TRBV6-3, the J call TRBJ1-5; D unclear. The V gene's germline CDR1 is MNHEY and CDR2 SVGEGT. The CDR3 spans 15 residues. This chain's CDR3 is CASSGQGSGNQPQNF. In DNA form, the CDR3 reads TGTGCCAGCAGCGGGCAAGGGAGTGGCAATCAGCCCCAGAATTTT.

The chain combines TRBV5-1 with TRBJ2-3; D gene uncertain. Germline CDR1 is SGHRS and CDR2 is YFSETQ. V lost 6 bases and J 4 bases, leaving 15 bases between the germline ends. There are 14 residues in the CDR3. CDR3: CASTSIPLADTQYF. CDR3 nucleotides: TGCGCCAGCACCTCGATACCGCTCGCAGATACGCAGTATTTT.

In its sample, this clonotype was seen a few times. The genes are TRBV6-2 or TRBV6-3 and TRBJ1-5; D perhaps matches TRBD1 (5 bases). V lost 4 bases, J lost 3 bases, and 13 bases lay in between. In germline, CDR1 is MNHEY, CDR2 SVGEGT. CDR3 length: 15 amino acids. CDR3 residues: CASSWVRAPNQPQHF. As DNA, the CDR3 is TGTGCCAGCAGTTGGGTCAGGGCCCCCAATCAGCCCCAGCATTTT.

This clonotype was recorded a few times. The CDR3 is CASSLEEKISPLHF. The CDR3 DNA sequence: TGTGCCAGCAGCTTAGAGGAGAAGATTTCACCCCTCCACTTT. The chain has TRBV7-2 and TRBJ1-6; D is undetermined. The CDR3 length is 14 residues. CDR1 is SGHTA, CDR2 FQGNSA, per germline. The V end was cut by 1 base, the J end by 9 bases, with 10 bases between.

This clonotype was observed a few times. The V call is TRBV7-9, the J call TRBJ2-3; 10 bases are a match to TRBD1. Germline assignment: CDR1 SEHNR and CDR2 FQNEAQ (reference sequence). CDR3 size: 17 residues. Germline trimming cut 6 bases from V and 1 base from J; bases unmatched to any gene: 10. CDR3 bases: TGTGCCAGCAGTTCCGGGACAGGGGAATTTGGCACAGATACGCAGTATTTT. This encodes CASSSGTGEFGTDTQYF. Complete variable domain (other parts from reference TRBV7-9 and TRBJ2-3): DTGVSQNPRHKITKRGQNVTFRCDPISEHNRLYWYRQTLGQGPEFLTYFQNEAQLEKSRLLSDRFSAERPKGSFSTLEIQRTEQGDSAMYLCASSSGTGEFGTDTQYFGPGTRLTVL.

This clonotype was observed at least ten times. Written as DNA, the CDR3 is TGTGCCAGCAGCTCCGGGACAGCAATTGAAGCTTTCTTT. This sequence encodes CASSSGTAIEAFF. J is TRBJ1-1 and V is TRBV9, with 7 bases identical to TRBD1. Unmatched junction bases numbered 7, after V lost 4 bases and J lost 7 bases. The CDR3 has 13 residues. CDR1 is SGDLS and CDR2 is YYNGEE in the germline V gene.

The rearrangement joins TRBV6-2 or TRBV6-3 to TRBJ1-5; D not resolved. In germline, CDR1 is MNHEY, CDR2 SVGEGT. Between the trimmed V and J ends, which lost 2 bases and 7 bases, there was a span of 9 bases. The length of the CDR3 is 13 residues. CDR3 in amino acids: CASSYVAIQPQHF. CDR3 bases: TGTGCCAGCAGTTACGTCGCCATACAGCCCCAGCATTTT.

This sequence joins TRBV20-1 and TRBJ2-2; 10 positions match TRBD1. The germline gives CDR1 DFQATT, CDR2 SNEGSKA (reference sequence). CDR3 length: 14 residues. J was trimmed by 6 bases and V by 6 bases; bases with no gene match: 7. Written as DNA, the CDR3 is TGCAGTGCCCGACAGGGGGCAATGGCCGGGGAGCTGTTTTTT. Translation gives CSARQGAMAGELFF.

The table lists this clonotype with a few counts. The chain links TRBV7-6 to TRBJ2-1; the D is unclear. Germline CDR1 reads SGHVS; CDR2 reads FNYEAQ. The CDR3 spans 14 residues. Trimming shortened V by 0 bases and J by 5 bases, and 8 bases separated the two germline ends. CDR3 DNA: TGTGCCAGCAGCTTAGCGTTCGGCCACAATGAGCAGTTCTTC. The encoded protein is CASSLAFGHNEQFF.